These 14 T cell receptor beta chains were sequenced from one sample in a study of T cell changes during pregnancy in multiple sclerosis. Sequencing was performed with immunoSEQ multiplex PCR; in TCRdb, only in-frame clones are kept and a portion is missing. The table includes over 90,000 clones, 75% to 95% detected once. Specimen: peripheral blood, collected before pregnancy. These TCRs come from a female donor with multiple sclerosis, enrolled in a pregnancy study.

This chain links TRBV5-4 with TRBJ1-1, with 7 bases that match TRBD1. The CDR3 runs 15 residues. The junction had 12 bases not matched to a gene; V was cut back by 4 bases and J by 6 bases. CDR1 is SGHNT and CDR2 is YYREEE in the germline V gene (reference sequence). CDR3 nucleotide sequence: TGTGCCAGCAGCCACGGCAGGAACAGGGGACCTGAAGCTTTCTTT. This encodes CASSHGRNRGPEAFF.

The rearrangement joins TRBV7-2 to TRBJ2-2, with 12 positions matching TRBD2. The J segment lost 1 base and the V segment lost 2 bases, leaving 5 bases of the junction unmatched. The germline V gene has CDR1 SGHTA and CDR2 FQGNSA. The CDR3 sequence is 18 residues long. The CDR3 here is CASSLTSGGPRNTGELFF. The CDR3 nucleotides are TGTGCCAGCAGCTTAACTAGCGGGGGGCCGCGGAACACCGGGGAGCTGTTTTTT.

This chain joins TRBV7-3 and TRBJ1-2; 8 bases agree with TRBD1. Germline values: CDR1 SGHTA, CDR2 FQGTGA. V shed 5 bases, J shed 6 bases, and the junction held 5 bases outside the gene matches. This CDR3 has 13 residues. The CDR3 sequence: CASSRSQGDGYTF. CDR3 DNA: TGTGCCAGCAGCCGATCACAGGGGGATGGCTACACCTTC. The full variable domain, rest sourced from reference TRBV7-3 and TRBJ1-2, is GAGVSQTPSNKVTEKGKYVELRCDPISGHTALYWYRQSLGQGPEFLIYFQGTGAADDSGLPNDRFFAVRPEGSVSTLKIQRTERGDSAVYLCASSRSQGDGYTFGSGTRLTVV.

For this clone: At the DNA level, this CDR3 is encoded by other sequences in the same sample as well. The chain has TRBV5-4 and TRBJ2-1, with TRBD2 as a possible D gene (5 bases). The CDR3 is 15 residues long. Trimming stripped 2 bases from V and 4 bases from J, with 13 bases between. Germline CDR1 reads SGHNT; CDR2 reads YYREEE (reference sequence). The CDR3 protein is CASSLGLAGYNEQFF. The CDR3 DNA reads as TGTGCCAGCAGCTTAGGACTCGCCGGATACAATGAGCAGTTCTTC.

The V and J genes are TRBV4-1 and TRBJ1-5, with D possibly matching TRBD1 (6 bases). CDR1 and CDR2 from the germline V gene are MGHRA and YSYEKL. This CDR3 has 15 amino acids. V was cut by 1 base and J by 5 bases, with 12 bases left in between. In DNA form, the CDR3 reads TGCGCCAGCAGCCAAGCTACAGGGTTCGATCAGCCCCAGCATTTT. Amino acids: CASSQATGFDQPQHF.

CDR3 nucleotide sequence: TGTGCCAGCAGCCCAAGGGGAGAGACCCAGTACTTC. It specifies CASSPRGETQYF. V and J are TRBV7-6 and TRBJ2-5, with D tentatively TRBD1 (5 bases). Deletions cut 5 bases from V and 4 bases from J, with 8 bases between. This CDR3 region has 12 residues. Germline V lookup: CDR1 SGHVS, CDR2 FNYEAQ.

J is TRBJ1-1 and V is TRBV7-9, with D uncertain. This CDR3 comprises 14 residues. CDR1 SEHNR and CDR2 FQNEAQ come from the germline V gene (reference sequence). The V end lost 6 bases, the J end lost 2 bases, and 13 bases lay between the germline ends. The CDR3 DNA sequence: TGTGCCAGCAGAGCCGCCGGTTACAACACTGAAGCTTTCTTT. Translating gives CASRAAGYNTEAFF.

This chain uses TRBV7-9 with TRBJ2-4, with D possibly being TRBD1 (5 bases). The CDR3 has 18 amino acids. Looked up from germline, CDR1 is SEHNR and CDR2 is FQNEAQ (reference sequence). V dropped 1 base and J dropped 0 bases, with 16 bases sitting between them. In DNA form, the CDR3 reads TGTGCCAGCAGCTTAGTTTCGAGACAGTCCCTAGCCAAAAACATTCAGTACTTC. Translating gives CASSLVSRQSLAKNIQYF.

The chain is built from TRBV11-2 and TRBJ1-5, with a weak D call TRBD1 (5 bases). The V gene lost 4 bases and the J gene lost 7 bases, with 14 bases spanning the gap. Germline V CDR1 and CDR2: SGHAT, FQNNGV. The CDR3 totals 14 residues. CDR3 DNA: TGTGCCAGCAGCTCCGACCCAGGGTACCAGCCCCAGCATTTT. Protein product: CASSSDPGYQPQHF.

This chain uses TRBV4-3 with TRBJ2-1, with D perhaps TRBD1 (6 bases). V dropped 0 bases and J dropped 4 bases, with 13 bases sitting between them. Germline lookup yields CDR1 LGHNA and CDR2 YSLEER. CDR3 length: 16 residues. The DNA of the CDR3 is TGCGCCAGCAGCCAAGAGGACAGAGGATTATACAATGAGCAGTTCTTC. Translated, it gives CASSQEDRGLYNEQFF.

The chain couples TRBV2 to TRBJ2-3; possible D gene TRBD2, 6 bases. The CDR3 totals 15 residues. The V end lost 3 bases, the J end lost 0 bases, and 10 bases lay between the germline ends. The germline CDR1 and CDR2 sequences are SNHLY and FYNNEI. The CDR3 nucleotides are TGTGCCAGCAGTGACAGACTAGTCAGCACAGATACGCAGTATTTT. Translation: CASSDRLVSTDTQYF.

The chain uses TRBV19 and TRBJ1-5; D is undetermined. The CDR3 totals 17 residues. The germline V gene has CDR1 LNHDA and CDR2 SQIVND (reference sequence). The V end lost 5 bases, the J end lost 0 bases, and 17 bases lay between the germline ends. CDR3 coding DNA: TGTGCCAGTAGTTCTTCCCTCGGGGTTGATAGCAATCAGCCCCAGCATTTT. It codes for CASSSSLGVDSNQPQHF.

The chain recombines TRBV7-2 with TRBJ1-2, with 12 bases fitting TRBD1. CDR1 and CDR2 (germline): SGHTA, FQGNSA. After removal of 5 bases from V and 8 bases from J, the junction contained 6 bases not matched to a gene. This CDR3 has 14 residues. The CDR3 nucleotides read TGTGCCAGCAGCATCCGGGACAGGGGGCTCGGCTACACCTTC. The encoded protein is CASSIRDRGLGYTF.

J is TRBJ1-2 and V is TRBV27, with D possibly matching TRBD1 (6 bases). This CDR3 has 13 amino acids. V was clipped by 6 bases and J by 2 bases, with 10 bases between them. Germline assignment: CDR1 MNHEY and CDR2 SMNVEV (reference sequence). CDR3 sequence (DNA): TGTGCCAGCAGAGGGGGGGAGAACTATGGCTACACCTTC. This codes for CASRGGENYGYTF.